A single sample is the source of the 23 T cell receptor beta chains below, sequenced in a study of cytomegalovirus exposure and HLA in healthy donors. The method was immunoSEQ multiplex PCR; TCRdb's version includes in-frame clones alone and lacks a portion of them. The repertoire holds fewer than 200,000 clones, with about 89% as singletons. The sample was PBMCs. These receptors all stem from a young woman in good health and CMV-seropositive.

The chain couples TRBV27 to TRBJ1-3; 8 positions match TRBD1. The germline V gene encodes CDR1 MNHEY and CDR2 SMNVEV (reference sequence). The CDR3 extends over 16 amino acids. Trimming took 5 bases from V and 0 from J; bases not matched to a gene: 6. In DNA, the CDR3 is TGTGCCAGCAGTACCAGACAGGGGAACTCTGGAAACACCATATATTTT. It codes for CASSTRQGNSGNTIYF.

The chain recombines TRBV6-5 with TRBJ2-7; no reliable D call. V dropped 2 bases and J dropped 2 bases, with 7 bases sitting between them. Per the germline V gene, CDR1 is MNHEY and CDR2 is SVGAGI. CDR3 length equals 13 residues. CDR3 sequence: CASSYDETYEQYF. As DNA, the CDR3 is TGTGCCAGCAGTTACGATGAGACCTACGAGCAGTACTTC.

V gene TRBV7-8 combines with J gene TRBJ1-5; TRBD1 matches 7 bases. Germline CDR1 and CDR2: SGHVS and FQNEAQ. V lost 3 bases, J lost 4 bases, and 6 bases stayed unmatched. The CDR3 contains 15 residues. The CDR3 region has the DNA TGTGCCAGCAGCTTTTCGGGACAGCTTAATCAGCCCCAGCATTTT. Residues: CASSFSGQLNQPQHF.

The V call is TRBV30, the J call TRBJ1-2, with 9 positions matching TRBD1. This CDR3 is 13 amino acids long. Germline CDR1 reads GTSNPN; CDR2 reads SVGIG (reference sequence). V gave up 2 bases and J gave up 8 bases; unmatched junction bases: 6. CDR3 region: CAWSSTGGEGYTF. As DNA, the CDR3 is TGTGCCTGGAGTTCTACAGGGGGCGAGGGCTACACCTTC.

V gene TRBV6-4 combines with J gene TRBJ2-3, with 11 bases identical to TRBD2. Trimming cost V 0 bases and J 2 bases; bases outside gene matches: 10. Germline V gives CDR1 MRHNA, CDR2 SNTAGT. The CDR3 covers 19 residues. The CDR3 nucleotides are TGTGCCAGCAGTGACTCTGGGCTAGCGGGGGGTCTAAACACAGATACGCAGTATTTT. Protein: CASSDSGLAGGLNTDTQYF.

This sequence joins TRBV6-5 and TRBJ2-3; maybe TRBD1 (5 bases). This CDR3 is built from 14 residues. Germline CDR1 and CDR2: MNHEY and SVGAGI. V lost 0 bases and J lost 6, with 10 bases in between. CDR3 in DNA: TGTGCCAGCAGTTACTCGACAGCAGGTGATACGCAGTATTTT. This sequence encodes CASSYSTAGDTQYF.

J is TRBJ2-3 and V is TRBV4-2, with D perhaps TRBD1 (5 bases). From germline, CDR1 is LGHNA and CDR2 YNFKEQ. Trimming cost V 0 bases and J 1 base, with 17 bases left between them. The CDR3 length is 18 residues. The CDR3, as DNA: TGTGCCAGCAGCCAAGAAAGGGGCCAGCCAGCCCGCACAGATACGCAGTATTTT. It specifies CASSQERGQPARTDTQYF.

V and J are TRBV5-1 and TRBJ2-3; 9 bases are a match to TRBD2. Unmatched junction bases numbered 7, after V lost 0 bases and J lost 5 bases. The CDR3 is 16 amino acids. CDR1 and CDR2 (germline): SGHRS, YFSETQ. The CDR3 sequence: CASSLGGGRAGDTQYF. CDR3 sequence (DNA): TGCGCCAGCAGCTTGGGTGGCGGGAGGGCCGGAGATACGCAGTATTTT.

The gene calls are TRBV13 and TRBJ2-3, with 9 bases matching TRBD2. The germline V gene encodes CDR1 PRHDT and CDR2 FYEKMQ (reference sequence). The J segment lost 2 bases and the V segment lost 5 bases, leaving 8 bases of the junction unmatched. The CDR3 sequence is 16 residues long. CDR3 DNA sequence: TGTGCCAGCAGCCTGAGAGCGGGAGGCCTCACAGATACGCAGTATTTT. It codes for CASSLRAGGLTDTQYF.

The chain couples TRBV7-2 to TRBJ2-1; D is possibly TRBD2 (7 bases). The CDR3 runs to 14 residues. The germline V and J ends were trimmed by 4 bases and 7 bases, with 14 bases remaining between them. Germline CDR1 and CDR2: SGHTA and FQGNSA. CDR3 protein: CASSSRGAWNEQFF. For the CDR3, the DNA is TGTGCCAGCAGCTCCCGGGGGGCCTGGAATGAGCAGTTCTTC.

Only a few counts were recorded for this clone. The gene calls are TRBV2 and TRBJ1-4; 8 nucleotides agree with TRBD1. The CDR3 has 11 amino acids. The germline V gene encodes CDR1 SNHLY and CDR2 FYNNEI. With V trimmed by 7 bases and J by 17 bases, 9 bases remained unmatched. The CDR3 DNA reads as TGTGCCAGCAAACGGACAGGGCTTCTCTTTTTT. It yields the protein CASKRTGLLFF. Looking up the rest from reference TRBV2 and TRBJ1-4 gives the full variable domain: EPEVTQTPSHQVTQMGQEVILRCVPISNHLYFYWYRQILGQKVEFLVSFYNNEISEKSEIFDDQFSVERPDGSNFTLKIRSTKLEDSAMYFCASKRTGLLFFGSGTQLSVL.

The chain links TRBV19 to TRBJ2-3, with 9 bases lining up with TRBD2. The germline CDR1 and CDR2 sequences are LNHDA and SQIVND (reference sequence). This CDR3 region has 17 residues. The J segment lost 3 bases and the V segment lost 6 bases, leaving 13 bases of the junction unmatched. This CDR3 reads CASSKAGGRARTDTQYF. The CDR3 DNA reads as TGTGCCAGTAGCAAGGCTGGCGGGAGGGCCAGAACAGATACGCAGTATTTT.

The chain uses TRBV7-2 and TRBJ2-3; D might be TRBD1 (5 bases). Trimming took off 7 bases at V and 3 bases at J, with 11 bases between the two ends. Germline-derived CDR1 and CDR2 are SGHTA and FQGNSA. This CDR3 region has 13 residues. CDR3 nucleotide sequence: TGTGCCAGCACCCGCCGACAGACAGATACGCAGTATTTT. Its protein is CASTRRQTDTQYF.

CDR3 bases: TGTGCCAGCAGCAAGGACAGGGGGAACACCGGGGAGCTGTTTTTT. Protein: CASSKDRGNTGELFF. The J gene is TRBJ2-2, the V gene TRBV11-1; 9 bases are a match to TRBD1. Trimming cost V 5 bases and J 1 base; bases outside gene matches: 2. This CDR3 contains 15 residues. Germline assignment: CDR1 SGHAT and CDR2 FQDESV (reference sequence).

This chain joins TRBV2 and TRBJ2-5; perhaps TRBD2 as D (5 bases). Germline CDR1 SNHLY, CDR2 FYNNEI. Trimming left V 9 bases short and J 7 bases short, with 12 bases between. This CDR3 has 11 amino acids. The CDR3 is CASLQGRTQYF. The CDR3 nucleotides are TGTGCCAGTTTACAAGGGAGGACCCAGTACTTC.

The chain joins TRBV7-6 to TRBJ2-7; D might be TRBD2 (5 bases). The CDR3 spans 15 residues. V was cut by 1 base and J by 5 bases, with 15 bases left in between. Germline CDR1 reads SGHVS; CDR2 reads FNYEAQ. CDR3 DNA: TGTGCCAGCAGCTTAGTAGTCGGGGATAGACACGAGCAGTACTTC. The encoded protein is CASSLVVGDRHEQYF. The full variable domain, in which reference TRBV7-6 and TRBJ2-7 provide the parts outside the CDR3, is GAGVSQSPRYKVTKRGQDVALRCDPISGHVSLYWYRQALGQGPEFLTYFNYEAQQDKSGLPNDRFSAERPEGSISTLTIQRTEQRDSAMYRCASSLVVGDRHEQYFGPGTRLTVT.

The V and J genes are TRBV28 and TRBJ2-7, with TRBD1 matching 7 bases. Germline V gene lookup returns CDR1 MDHEN and CDR2 SYDVKM. This CDR3 spans 15 amino acids. Trimming at V came to 1 base and at J to 1 base, leaving 4 bases not matched to a gene. CDR3 protein: CASSLYGTASYEQYF. In DNA, the CDR3 is TGTGCCAGCAGTTTATACGGGACAGCTTCCTACGAGCAGTACTTC.

The table lists this clone with a few counts. The chain joins TRBV2 to TRBJ1-2; TRBD1 matches at 9 bases. The length of the CDR3 is 15 residues. Germline V gene data show CDR1 as SNHLY and CDR2 as FYNNEI. Trimming removed 4 bases from V and 1 base from J; junction bases left unmatched: 4. This CDR3 is CASSATGGFNYGYTF. In DNA form, the CDR3 reads TGTGCCAGCAGTGCAACAGGGGGCTTTAACTATGGCTACACCTTC. Drawing the rest from reference TRBV2 and TRBJ1-2, the complete variable domain is EPEVTQTPSHQVTQMGQEVILRCVPISNHLYFYWYRQILGQKVEFLVSFYNNEISEKSEIFDDQFSVERPDGSNFTLKIRSTKLEDSAMYFCASSATGGFNYGYTFGSGTRLTVV.

V is TRBV5-8 and J is TRBJ2-1; TRBD2 agrees at 8 bases. The CDR3 totals 16 residues. Germline loops: CDR1 SGHTS, CDR2 YDEGEE. V was pared by 1 base and J by 2 bases, with 5 bases of the junction left unmatched. For the CDR3, the DNA is TGTGCCAGCAGCTTGAATGGCGGGGGGCCCTACAATGAGCAGTTCTTC. Its protein is CASSLNGGGPYNEQFF.

The chain links TRBV28 to TRBJ1-2; D is possibly TRBD1 (6 bases). The CDR3 spans 13 residues. V lost 6 bases, J lost 4 bases, and 12 bases lay in between. In germline, CDR1 is MDHEN, CDR2 SYDVKM. CDR3 in amino acids: CASRPTGLYGYTF. The CDR3 DNA sequence: TGTGCCAGCAGGCCTACAGGGCTCTATGGCTACACCTTC.

The chain links TRBV15 to TRBJ2-7, with D perhaps TRBD1 (5 bases). The CDR3 loop spans 12 amino acids. Germline CDR1 and CDR2: LNHNV and YYDKDF (reference sequence). Trimming removed 1 base at V and 7 bases at J, with 8 bases between. The CDR3 bases are TGTGCCACCAGCAGAGGTACAGGAGAGCAGTACTTC. Encoded protein: CATSRGTGEQYF.

The chain combines TRBV23-1 with TRBJ1-5; D uncertain. TRBV23-1 belongs to the ORF category, with a function that is uncertain. The length of the CDR3 is 13 residues. Trimming cost V 3 bases and J 7 bases, with 10 bases left between them. CDR3 nucleotide sequence: TGCGCCAGCAGTCAGTCCTCCGGGCAGCCCCAGCATTTT. Its translation is CASSQSSGQPQHF.

This chain uses TRBV7-2 with TRBJ2-1; D not resolved. Deletions cut 0 bases from V and 8 bases from J, with 5 bases between. This CDR3 spans 12 amino acids. Germline CDR1 is SGHTA and CDR2 is FQGNSA. CDR3 loop: CASSLAGHEQFF. In DNA form, the CDR3 reads TGTGCCAGCAGCTTAGCTGGCCATGAGCAGTTCTTC. Full variable domain (missing parts from reference TRBV7-2 and TRBJ2-1): GAGVSQSPSNKVTEKGKDVELRCDPISGHTALYWYRQSLGQGLEFLIYFQGNSAPDKSGLPSDRFSAERTGGSVSTLTIQRTQQEDSAVYLCASSLAGHEQFFGPGTRLTVL.